A selection of T cell receptor beta chains follows, all from one sample in a study of blood T cell repertoires in COVID-19. Sequencing used immunoSEQ multiplex PCR; TCRdb keeps in-frame clones, though not all of them. Among about 140,000 clones listed, roughly 88% were seen once. Sequenced sample: peripheral blood. The receptors shown here come from a woman aged 55-70 years with acute or convalescent COVID-19. Each CDR3 is given with its conserved first and last residue. A D gene is named only where the DNA matches it firmly. Clone size, where shown, is once, few, many, or a class for clones that have expanded.

.	TRBJ1-6	TRBD1	TRBV5-4	CASSRGQNYNSPLHF	TGTGCCAGCAGCCGGGGACAGAACTATAATTCACCCCTCCACTTT
.	TRBJ1-2	TRBD1	TRBV7-3	CASRPGQGNYGYTF	TGTGCCAGCAGACCGGGACAGGGGAACTATGGCTACACCTTC
few	TRBJ1-3	TRBD1	TRBV18	CASSPGQGALSGNTIYF	TGTGCCAGCTCACCAGGGCAGGGGGCGCTTTCTGGAAACACCATATATTTT
.	TRBJ2-1	.	TRBV27	CASSLVQASEQFF	TGTGCCAGCAGTTTAGTACAGGCTAGTGAGCAGTTCTTC
.	TRBJ1-1	TRBD1	TRBV12-5	CASGLVRQGRIGTEAFF	TGTGCTAGTGGTTTGGTACGACAGGGGCGGATCGGCACTGAAGCTTTCTTT
.	TRBJ2-1	TRBD1	TRBV24-1	CATSDHRDRPFF	TGTGCCACCAGTGATCACCGGGACAGGCCGTTCTTC
.	TRBJ1-1	.	TRBV28	CASSLKVWEGDTEAFF	TGTGCCAGCAGCCTTAAAGTTTGGGAAGGGGACACTGAAGCTTTCTTT
.	TRBJ1-1	TRBD1	TRBV28	CASSAMTGGRNTEAFF	TGTGCCAGCTCGGCGATGACAGGGGGCCGGAACACTGAAGCTTTCTTT
.	TRBJ2-1	.	TRBV19	CASSPILADYIDEQFF	TGTGCCAGTAGTCCCATTCTAGCAGACTACATCGATGAGCAGTTCTTC
.	TRBJ2-6	.	TRBV7-2	CASSLARASGANVLTF	TGTGCCAGCAGCTTAGCCAGGGCTTCTGGGGCCAACGTCCTGACTTTC
.	TRBJ1-1	TRBD1	TRBV12-3/TRBV12-4	CASSINRGSEAFF	TGTGCCAGCAGTATCAACAGGGGCTCTGAAGCTTTCTTT
.	TRBJ2-7	.	TRBV29-1	CSVEGLEDEQYF	TGCAGCGTGGAGGGTTTGGAGGACGAGCAGTACTTC
.	TRBJ1-3	TRBD1	TRBV5-8	CASRWTGSDTIYF	TGTGCCAGCAGATGGACAGGGTCGGACACCATATATTTT
.	TRBJ1-1	.	TRBV12-3/TRBV12-4	CASRPQINTEAFF	TGTGCCAGCAGGCCCCAGATTAACACTGAAGCTTTCTTT
.	TRBJ2-1	.	TRBV30	CAWSPSSYNEQFF	TGTGCCTGGAGTCCGAGCTCCTACAATGAGCAGTTCTTC
.	TRBJ1-1	TRBD1	TRBV6-5	CASLDRGFADTEAFF	TGTGCCAGCCTGGACAGGGGGTTTGCGGACACTGAAGCTTTCTTT
.	TRBJ2-3	TRBD2	TRBV28	CASSSRLAGTEVDTQYF	TGTGCCAGCAGTTCTCGACTAGCGGGGACCGAGGTCGATACGCAGTATTTT
.	TRBJ2-3	.	TRBV7-2	CASSFVTGTDTQYF	TGTGCCAGCAGCTTCGTTACGGGCACAGATACGCAGTATTTT
few	TRBJ1-2	.	TRBV28	CASSLGGYGYTF	TGTGCCAGCAGTTTAGGAGGATATGGCTACACCTTC
.	TRBJ1-3	.	TRBV28	CASSEPGGAAGNTIYF	TGTGCCAGCAGCGAGCCTGGTGGGGCTGCTGGAAACACCATATATTTT
.	TRBJ1-3	.	TRBV30	CAWGDGLRSGNTIYF	TGTGCCTGGGGGGACGGACTACGCTCTGGAAACACCATATATTTT
.	TRBJ2-7	TRBD2	TRBV5-6	CASSPRTSREQYF	TGTGCCAGCAGCCCGCGGACTAGTCGCGAGCAGTACTTC
.	TRBJ2-7	TRBD1	TRBV3-1/TRBV3-2	CASSQGTGNHEQYF	TGTGCCAGCAGCCAAGGGACAGGGAACCACGAGCAGTACTTC
.	TRBJ1-1	.	TRBV28	CASSLTGTQNTEAFF	TGTGCCAGCAGTCTTACCGGGACACAAAACACTGAAGCTTTCTTT
.	TRBJ2-2	.	TRBV7-9	CASSLVTGQAGELFF	TGTGCCAGCAGCTTAGTCACAGGGCAGGCCGGGGAGCTGTTTTTT
.	TRBJ2-5	TRBD2	TRBV5-4	CASSFTSEETQYF	TGTGCCAGCAGCTTTACTAGCGAAGAGACCCAGTACTTC
.	TRBJ2-7	TRBD2	TRBV6-2/TRBV6-3	CASSYSIGRDEQYF	TGTGCCAGCAGTTACTCGATTGGGAGGGACGAGCAGTACTTC
.	TRBJ2-1	.	TRBV9	CASSVAVQGGLYNEQFF	TGTGCCAGCAGCGTAGCTGTACAGGGTGGTTTGTACAATGAGCAGTTCTTC
.	TRBJ2-7	.	TRBV5-4	CASSLGTGRREQYF	TGTGCCAGCAGCTTGGGAACCGGGAGACGCGAGCAGTACTTC
.	TRBJ2-5	.	TRBV9	CASSINLAGETQYF	TGTGCCAGCAGTATCAATCTGGCAGGGGAGACCCAGTACTTC
.	TRBJ2-2	TRBD2	TRBV7-3	CASSSNLRSGGSDTGELFF	TGTGCCAGCAGCTCCAACCTACGTAGCGGGGGGAGCGACACCGGGGAGCTGTTTTTT
.	TRBJ1-5	.	TRBV19	CASSARRDNQPQHF	TGTGCCAGTAGTGCTCGACGGGATAATCAGCCCCAGCATTTT
.	TRBJ1-1	TRBD1	TRBV7-9	CASSLGTGDTEAFF	TGTGCCAGCAGCCTAGGGACAGGGGACACTGAAGCTTTCTTT
few	TRBJ1-1	TRBD1	TRBV18	CASSPRFGTATSDLNTEAFF	TGTGCCAGCTCACCGAGATTTGGGACAGCCACATCCGACCTGAACACTGAAGCTTTCTTT
.	TRBJ2-1	TRBD1	TRBV24-1	CATSDLRTGRGEQFF	TGTGCCACCAGTGATTTGAGGACAGGTCGTGGTGAGCAGTTCTTC
.	TRBJ1-5	.	TRBV19	CATSWGSNNQPQHF	TGTGCCACCTCCTGGGGCAGTAACAATCAGCCCCAGCATTTT
.	TRBJ2-7	.	TRBV7-2	CASSLEVGGAVGSYEQYF	TGTGCCAGCAGCTTAGAGGTAGGAGGTGCGGTCGGCTCCTACGAGCAGTACTTC
.	TRBJ1-1	.	TRBV5-4	CASSLGGWGPEAFF	TGTGCCAGCAGCTTGGGAGGTTGGGGCCCTGAAGCTTTCTTT
.	TRBJ1-6	.	TRBV4-1	CASSEGRNSPLHF	TGCGCCAGCAGCGAGGGTCGTAATTCACCCCTCCACTTT
.	TRBJ2-1	TRBD1	TRBV6-2/TRBV6-3	CASSFALTGEVRNEQFF	TGTGCCAGCAGTTTTGCTCTGACAGGGGAGGTTAGGAATGAGCAGTTCTTC
.	TRBJ1-5	TRBD1	TRBV5-1	CASSLAGTGDQPQHF	TGCGCCAGCAGCTTGGCCGGGACAGGGGATCAGCCCCAGCATTTT
.	TRBJ2-1	.	TRBV18	CASSPPGGMVYNEQFF	TGTGCCAGCTCACCACCGGGGGGAATGGTTTACAATGAGCAGTTCTTC
.	TRBJ2-7	TRBD1	TRBV6-2/TRBV6-3	CASSPRDRDSYEQYF	TGTGCCAGCAGCCCCCGGGACAGGGACTCCTACGAGCAGTACTTC
.	TRBJ1-5	.	TRBV28	CASSLRRVRNQPQHF	TGTGCCAGCAGTTTAAGGAGGGTTAGGAACCAGCCCCAGCATTTT